Below are 29 T cell receptor beta chains sequenced from a single sample in a study of OX40 agonist ivuxolimab in advanced cancers. Libraries were prepared by immunoSEQ multiplex PCR; TCRdb keeps only in-frame clonotypes and omits some of them. The sample lists around 71,000 clones, 70% to 90% occurring once. The material sequenced was CD4+ or CD8+ T cells sorted from blood, taken in a trial of the OX40 agonist ivuxolimab. The source of these receptors is an adult with an advanced solid tumor such as melanoma, head and neck, liver or kidney cancer.

This chain joins TRBV4-2 and TRBJ1-4, with D unresolved. Per the germline V gene, CDR1 is LGHNA and CDR2 is YNFKEQ. The CDR3 contains 13 residues. Trimming left V 5 bases short and J 5 bases short, with 9 bases between. CDR3 bases: TGTGCCAGCAGCTTGAACAAGAATGAAAAACTGTTTTTT. Encoded protein: CASSLNKNEKLFF.

This chain joins TRBV4-2 and TRBJ2-7; TRBD1 aligns across 10 bases. Per the germline V gene, CDR1 is LGHNA and CDR2 is YNFKEQ. V was clipped by 0 bases and J by 3 bases; unmatched bases: 2. The CDR3 contains 15 residues. CDR3 nucleotides: TGTGCCAGCAGCCAAGAGGGACAGGGGATCTACGAGCAGTACTTC. As protein: CASSQEGQGIYEQYF.

J is TRBJ2-1 and V is TRBV29-1, with 7 bases lining up with TRBD2. Germline V gene lookup returns CDR1 SQVTM and CDR2 ANQGSEA. The CDR3 contains 11 residues. The ends lost 7 bases at V and 6 bases at J; junction bases unmatched: 3. The CDR3 is CSAGRSNEQFF. The CDR3 coding sequence is TGCAGCGCCGGGAGGAGCAATGAGCAGTTCTTC.

The rearrangement links TRBV6-5 to TRBJ2-7, with a weak D call TRBD2 (5 bases). Germline V gene data show CDR1 as MNHEY and CDR2 as SVGAGI. V lost 6 bases and J lost 3, with 6 bases in between. The CDR3 contains 11 residues. The CDR3 here is CASSRDYEQYF. The CDR3 bases are TGTGCCAGCAGCCGGGACTACGAGCAGTACTTC.

CDR3 region: CASSLETAYEQYF. The DNA of the CDR3 is TGTGCCAGCAGCTTGGAAACGGCCTACGAGCAGTACTTC. The chain uses TRBV5-4 and TRBJ2-7; no firm D call. The CDR3 length is 13 residues. Germline assignment: CDR1 SGHNT and CDR2 YYREEE (reference sequence). With 0 bases removed from V and 2 bases from J, the gap between germline ends came to 6 bases.

The chain joins TRBV27 to TRBJ2-7; D may be TRBD1 (6 bases). The CDR3 is 14 amino acids. The ends were cut back, 5 bases at V and 1 base at J, with 12 bases in the middle. The germline gives CDR1 MNHEY, CDR2 SMNVEV (reference sequence). The CDR3 DNA follows: TGTGCCAGCAGTGTTAACAGGGATTCCTACGAGCAGTACTTC. It translates to CASSVNRDSYEQYF.

V gene TRBV28 combines with J gene TRBJ1-2, with unresolved D. The V end was cut by 6 bases, the J end by 1 base, with 12 bases between. The germline gives CDR1 MDHEN, CDR2 SYDVKM. The CDR3 sequence is 14 residues long. CDR3 DNA: TGTGCCAGCAGCGAGGGTGGGAGTAACTATGGCTACACCTTC. Protein sequence: CASSEGGSNYGYTF.

The chain combines TRBV6-5 with TRBJ2-7, with TRBD1 as a possible D gene (5 bases). Germline V gene data show CDR1 as MNHEY and CDR2 as SVGAGI. V was clipped by 2 bases and J by 5 bases, with 10 bases between them. This CDR3 is built from 13 residues. CDR3 protein: CASSYVQGHEQYF. For the CDR3, the DNA is TGTGCCAGCAGTTACGTCCAGGGCCACGAGCAGTACTTC.

This sequence joins TRBV7-3 and TRBJ1-6, with D hard to call. CDR1 is SGHTA and CDR2 is FQGTGA in the germline V gene. This CDR3 has 14 residues. V lost 5 bases, J lost 0 bases, and 5 bases lay in between. This CDR3 reads CASSRSSYNSPLHF. In DNA, the CDR3 is TGTGCCAGCAGCCGTAGCTCCTATAATTCACCCCTCCACTTT.

This sequence joins TRBV10-1 and TRBJ1-2, with no clear D. CDR3 length equals 14 residues. V lost 2 bases and J lost 4, with 11 bases in between. Germline V gene sequence: CDR1 WNHNN, CDR2 SYGVQD (reference sequence). CDR3 amino acids: CASSEEVVPYGYTF. The DNA for the CDR3 is TGCGCCAGCAGTGAGGAGGTGGTTCCCTATGGCTACACCTTC.

The chain uses TRBV7-8 and TRBJ2-3; 12 positions agree with TRBD2. This CDR3 has 18 residues. CDR1 is SGHVS and CDR2 is FQNEAQ in the germline V gene. The V segment lost 3 bases and the J segment 0 bases; nucleotides outside the gene matches: 7. The CDR3 DNA reads TGTGCCAGCAGCTTGAGACTAGCGGGAGACGGGAGCACAGATACGCAGTATTTT. Encoded protein: CASSLRLAGDGSTDTQYF.

The genes are TRBV6-6 and TRBJ2-1; 7 bases map to TRBD2. The CDR3 spans 14 residues. Germline lookup yields CDR1 MNHNY and CDR2 SVGAGI (reference sequence). V lost 6 bases, J lost 7 bases, and 9 bases stayed unmatched. CDR3 residues: CASSPRRELNEQFF. The CDR3 nucleotides read TGTGCCAGCAGCCCGCGGCGGGAGCTAAATGAGCAGTTCTTC.

V usage is TRBV7-3 and J usage is TRBJ2-3; a possible D gene is TRBD2 (5 bases). Germline CDR1 SGHTA, CDR2 FQGTGA. The length of the CDR3 is 13 residues. Trimming took 5 bases from V and 4 from J, leaving 10 bases between them. CDR3 in DNA: TGTGCCAGCAGCCCCGGGCGGGCAGATACGCAGTATTTT. It translates to CASSPGRADTQYF.

The chain recombines TRBV28 with TRBJ2-2; unclear D gene. CDR1 is MDHEN, CDR2 SYDVKM, per germline. This CDR3 is built from 13 residues. V shed 3 bases and J shed 5 bases, with 7 bases lying between them. The CDR3: CASSFRETGELFF. In DNA form, the CDR3 reads TGTGCCAGCAGTTTTAGGGAAACCGGGGAGCTGTTTTTT.

The chain employs TRBV5-1 and TRBJ1-2; 7 positions match TRBD1. The CDR3 runs to 14 residues. V lost 4 bases and J lost 2; bases outside the gene matches: 5. Germline CDR1 is SGHRS and CDR2 is YFSETQ. Here the CDR3 reads CASSEGTENYGYTF. The CDR3 DNA follows: TGCGCCAGCAGCGAAGGGACAGAGAACTATGGCTACACCTTC.

V gene TRBV27 combines with J gene TRBJ2-4; D is uncertain. The CDR3 spans 18 residues. V was cut by 5 bases and J by 0 bases, with 20 bases left in between. Germline CDR1 and CDR2: MNHEY and SMNVEV (reference sequence). The CDR3 loop reads CASSLGYKGSLAKNIQYF. CDR3 bases: TGTGCCAGCAGTCTAGGGTATAAAGGTAGTCTAGCCAAAAACATTCAGTACTTC.

This chain joins TRBV21-1 and TRBJ2-3; the D call of TRBD1 is as the table states it, not checked on the DNA. TRBV21-1 is classified as a pseudogene. This CDR3 contains 17 residues. Here the CDR3 reads CASSNHGQMVRTDTQYF. Here the CDR3 DNA reads TGTGCCAGCAGCAACCACGGACAGATGGTCCGCACAGATACGCAGTATTTT.

The chain couples TRBV9 to TRBJ2-1; D is undetermined. From germline, CDR1 is SGDLS and CDR2 YYNGEE. V dropped 3 bases and J dropped 7 bases, with 11 bases sitting between them. CDR3 length: 13 amino acids. The chain's CDR3 is CASSGSFGNEQFF. CDR3 bases: TGTGCCAGCAGCGGCTCATTCGGGAATGAGCAGTTCTTC.

The rearrangement links TRBV6-6 to TRBJ1-3; TRBD1 is a possible D gene (6 bases). The V end lost 11 bases, the J end lost 0 bases, and 11 bases lay between the germline ends. Germline V gene data show CDR1 as MNHNY and CDR2 as SVGAGI (reference sequence). The CDR3 loop spans 13 amino acids. The CDR3 reads CAAGASSGNTIYF. DNA for the CDR3: TGTGCCGCGGGGGCCAGCTCTGGAAACACCATATATTTT.

The chain links TRBV28 to TRBJ2-3; D may match TRBD1 or TRBD2 (6 bases each). This CDR3 contains 16 residues. CDR1 is MDHEN and CDR2 is SYDVKM in the germline V gene. The ends were cut back, 3 bases at V and 5 bases at J, with 18 bases in the middle. For the CDR3, the DNA is TGTGCCAGCAGTTTTCAGGGCAGGGGAGGTATAGATACGCAGTATTTT. It codes for CASSFQGRGGIDTQYF.

The chain uses TRBV6-1 and TRBJ2-1, with D unresolved. The length of the CDR3 is 15 residues. V lost 8 bases to trimming and J lost 0 bases, with 14 bases between them. Germline V gives CDR1 MNHNS, CDR2 SASEGT. CDR3: CASAGISGSYNEQFF. The DNA of the CDR3 is TGTGCCAGCGCCGGAATTTCAGGCTCCTACAATGAGCAGTTCTTC.

The table lists this clone with a few counts. The rearrangement uses TRBV4-1 and TRBJ2-6; perhaps TRBD1 as D (5 bases). The CDR3 loop spans 17 amino acids. Per germline, CDR1 MGHRA and CDR2 YSYEKL. V shed 1 base and J shed 2 bases, with 12 bases lying between them. The CDR3 loop reads CASSQGGRAAGANVLTF. The CDR3 DNA reads TGCGCCAGCAGCCAAGGAGGCAGGGCGGCTGGGGCCAACGTCCTGACTTTC.

V and J are TRBV9 and TRBJ2-3; possible D gene TRBD2, 6 bases. The CDR3 is made up of 15 amino acids. Trimming cost V 4 bases and J 6 bases, with 18 bases left between them. The germline V gene has CDR1 SGDLS and CDR2 YYNGEE. The CDR3 DNA reads TGTGCCAGCAGCCCAAGGGCCATGCGGGGCGATACGCAGTATTTT. It specifies CASSPRAMRGDTQYF. Variable domain in full (rest from reference TRBV9 and TRBJ2-3): DSGVTQTPKHLITATGQRVTLRCSPRSGDLSVYWYQQSLDQGLQFLIQYYNGEERAKGNILERFSAQQFPDLHSELNLSSLELGDSALYFCASSPRAMRGDTQYFGPGTRLTVL.

This clone has a handful of counts. The chain is built from TRBV18 and TRBJ1-1; no definite D call. The ends were cut back, 2 bases at V and 1 base at J, with 5 bases in the middle. The length of the CDR3 is 13 residues. The germline gives CDR1 KGHSH, CDR2 LQKENI. This chain's CDR3 is CASSPDTNTEAFF. The CDR3 DNA sequence: TGTGCCAGCTCACCAGACACGAACACTGAAGCTTTCTTT.

This clone was seen once. The chain links TRBV7-6 to TRBJ1-4; tentatively, D is TRBD1 (5 bases). There are 14 residues in the CDR3. Germline-derived CDR1 and CDR2 are SGHVS and FNYEAQ. V gave up 3 bases and J gave up 0 bases, with 5 bases separating them. The CDR3 region has the DNA TGTGCCAGCAGCTTGGGGGCAACTAATGAAAAACTGTTTTTT. It translates to CASSLGATNEKLFF.

This chain links TRBV5-1 with TRBJ2-1; D tentatively fits TRBD1 or TRBD2 (5 bases each). Germline CDR1 SGHRS, CDR2 YFSETQ. This CDR3 has 15 amino acids. The ends were cut back, 0 bases at V and 5 bases at J, with 12 bases in the middle. The CDR3 DNA reads TGCGCCAGCAGCTTGGCGTTTCGGGACGACAATGAGCAGTTCTTC. As protein: CASSLAFRDDNEQFF.

The chain joins TRBV18 to TRBJ2-6; no definite D call. V gave up 0 bases and J gave up 0 bases, with 6 bases separating them. Looked up from germline, CDR1 is KGHSH and CDR2 is LQKENI. This CDR3 contains 16 residues. The CDR3 region is CASSPPFRSGANVLTF. CDR3 DNA sequence: TGTGCCAGCTCACCACCGTTCCGCTCTGGGGCCAACGTCCTGACTTTC.

The chain couples TRBV19 to TRBJ1-1, with D unclear. The CDR3 length is 15 residues. The germline V and J ends were trimmed by 7 bases and 1 base, with 16 bases remaining between them. Germline V lookup: CDR1 LNHDA, CDR2 SQIVND (reference sequence). The CDR3 is CASTRGAAKNTEAFF. The CDR3 DNA sequence: TGTGCCAGTACCCGCGGCGCGGCAAAGAACACTGAAGCTTTCTTT. The whole variable domain, filled in from reference TRBV19 and TRBJ1-1, reads DGGITQSPKYLFRKEGQNVTLSCEQNLNHDAMYWYRQDPGQGLRLIYYSQIVNDFQKGDIAEGYSVSREKKESFPLTVTSAQKNPTAFYLCASTRGAAKNTEAFFGQGTRLTVV.

The chain is built from TRBV7-9 and TRBJ1-2; 8 nucleotides agree with TRBD1. Germline loops: CDR1 SEHNR, CDR2 FQNEAQ (reference sequence). V trimming: 6 bases; J trimming: 2 bases; junction bases outside the gene matches: 5. There are 14 residues in the CDR3. The CDR3 loop reads CASRSTGVNYGYTF. In DNA form, the CDR3 reads TGTGCCAGCAGGTCGACAGGGGTCAACTATGGCTACACCTTC.